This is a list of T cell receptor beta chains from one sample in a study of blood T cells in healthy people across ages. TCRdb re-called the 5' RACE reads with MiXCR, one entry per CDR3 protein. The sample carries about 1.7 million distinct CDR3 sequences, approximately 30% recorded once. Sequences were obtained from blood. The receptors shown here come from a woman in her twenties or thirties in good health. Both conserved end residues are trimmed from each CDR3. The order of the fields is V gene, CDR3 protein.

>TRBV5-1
ASSVGAADGYT
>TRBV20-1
SAGDFTGGDEQY
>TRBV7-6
ASSFGAGKTGELF
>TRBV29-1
SVVRINYGYT
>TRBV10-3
AISAGSNIGYT
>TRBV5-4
AGSRAEGTGELF
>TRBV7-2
ASSWDIFYNEQF
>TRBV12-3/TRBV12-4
ASSFGGDSEQF
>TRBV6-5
ASSYSAPSEVGSPLH
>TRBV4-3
ASSQISGPAGDEAF
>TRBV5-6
ASSEIVTGNTEAF